The 8 T cell receptor beta chains given below trace back to one sample, sequenced in a study of T cell repertoires in cytomegalovirus infection. Their antigens are not known. From the reads, TCRdb called clonotypes with MiXCR, one entry per CDR3 protein. The sample shows approximately 910,000 distinct CDR3 sequences, approximately 31% of them seen only once. Source: cultured CD8+ T cells from PBMCs, taken from culture after CMV antigen stimulation. Receptors originate from a human donor in good health (CMV status not recorded). Some clones in this sample may be carry-over from other donors' samples.

This clonotype was counted at least ten times. The rearrangement uses TRBV10-3 and TRBJ1-1; 7 nucleotides agree with TRBD1. CDR3 size: 16 residues. With 3 bases clipped from V and 1 base from J, the junction kept 8 bases outside the gene matches. Germline V gene data show CDR1 as ENHRY and CDR2 as SYGVKD. The CDR3 DNA sequence: TGTGCCATCAGTGACCCCGACAGGGAAAGGAACACTGAAGCTTTCTTT. It translates to CAISDPDRERNTEAFF.

The chain employs TRBV7-9 and TRBJ2-7; no clear D gene. CDR3 size: 16 residues. Between the trimmed V and J ends, which lost 4 bases and 5 bases, there was a span of 21 bases. CDR1 is SEHNR and CDR2 is FQNEAQ in the germline V gene (reference sequence). The DNA for the CDR3 is TGTGCCAGCAGCTCCGTAGAGGCGGAGAACTTGGACGAGCAGTACTTC. This encodes CASSSVEAENLDEQYF. Full variable domain (remainder filled in from reference TRBV7-9 and TRBJ2-7): DTGVSQNPRHKITKRGQNVTFRCDPISEHNRLYWYRQTLGQGPEFLTYFQNEAQLEKSRLLSDRFSAERPKGSFSTLEIQRTEQGDSAMYLCASSSVEAENLDEQYFGPGTRLTVT.

This clonotype was seen a few times. The genes are TRBV27 and TRBJ1-6, with a weak D call TRBD1 (5 bases). This CDR3 has 13 residues. Germline V gene data show CDR1 as MNHEY and CDR2 as SMNVEV (reference sequence). Trimming left V 6 bases short and J 8 bases short, with 11 bases between. DNA of the CDR3: TGTGCCAGCAGAGGGACGTGGGATTCACCCCTCCACTTT. It specifies CASRGTWDSPLHF.

This clonotype was picked up a small number of times. The V gene is TRBV12-3 or TRBV12-4, the J gene TRBJ2-3, with 7 positions matching TRBD2. The CDR3 contains 11 residues. The V gene end was trimmed by 1 base and the J gene end by 13 bases; junction bases not matched to a gene: 2. Here the CDR3 reads CASSLGTREYF. The CDR3, as DNA: TGTGCCAGCAGTTTAGGGACTAGAGAGTATTTT.

This clonotype appeared a few times. This sequence joins TRBV4-3 and TRBJ2-3; 7 nucleotides align to TRBD1. CDR3 length: 17 residues. The germline V gene has CDR1 LGHNA and CDR2 YSLEER. V shed 2 bases, J shed 0 bases, and the junction held 8 bases outside the gene matches. The CDR3 protein is CASSQLIRDSSTDTQYF. CDR3 coding DNA: TGCGCCAGCAGCCAACTAATCCGGGACAGCAGCACAGATACGCAGTATTTT.

This clonotype was counted between two and nine times. This rearrangement joins TRBV28 to TRBJ2-7, with TRBD2 matching 14 bases. Per germline, CDR1 MDHEN and CDR2 SYDVKM. V dropped 4 bases and J dropped 4; count of bases not matched to a gene: 9. This CDR3 contains 17 residues. The CDR3 loop reads CASSSFRTSGGPYEQYV. Here the CDR3 DNA reads TGTGCCAGCAGTTCTTTTAGGACTAGCGGGGGGCCGTACGAGCAGTACGTC.

V and J are TRBV4-1 and TRBJ1-2; no definite D call. The CDR3 runs 14 residues. Germline lookup yields CDR1 MGHRA and CDR2 YSYEKL. V lost 0 bases and J 3 bases, leaving 8 bases between the germline ends. The CDR3 DNA is TGCGCCAGCAGCCAAGATGGAAAGGACTATGGCTACACCTTC. This codes for CASSQDGKDYGYTF.

The chain carries TRBV7-6 and TRBJ1-1; D perhaps matches TRBD1 (5 bases). The CDR3 is 14 amino acids. Germline V CDR1 and CDR2: SGHVS, FNYEAQ. Trimming stripped 4 bases from V and 3 bases from J, with 12 bases between. Written as DNA, the CDR3 is TGTGCCAGCAGCTATAGGGGATCCGACACTGAAGCTTTCTTT. Its protein is CASSYRGSDTEAFF.